This entry features one TCR beta chain sequence. What it binds is not known. This CDR3 has 16 amino acids. Losses at the gene ends were 1 base for V and 8 bases for J; bases not matched to a gene: 11. CDR1 SGHTA and CDR2 FQGTGA come from the germline V gene. Patients had chemo-refractory metastatic non-small-cell lung cancer and received focal radiation plus CTLA-4 blockade that used ipilimumab. Some clones are missing from TCRdb's copy, which holds only in-frame ones; the method was immunoSEQ multiplex PCR. This sample carries around 90,000 clones, 83% of them seen once, and the ten largest clones take 0.84%. These data belong to a study of radiotherapy plus CTLA-4 blockade in lung cancer. Looking at the study overall: Objective responses were seen in around 20% of patients, disease control in more than 30%.

Study findings and constraints: The authors reported that early blood T cell clone dynamics, with interferon-beta, best predicted response. Blood TCR clones of tumor origin expanded after radiotherapy plus ipilimumab.

The clonotype was recovered from a human donor with non-small cell lung cancer who had stable disease on radiotherapy plus ipilimumab. This chain joins TRBV7-3 and TRBJ2-1; 7 positions agree with TRBD2. This material consisted of peripheral blood, taken from a patient treated with radiotherapy plus ipilimumab. CDR3 amino acids: CASSLRSGGGSYEQFF. CDR3 nucleotides: TGTGCCAGCAGCTTAAGGTCCGGCGGGGGTTCATATGAGCAGTTCTTC.